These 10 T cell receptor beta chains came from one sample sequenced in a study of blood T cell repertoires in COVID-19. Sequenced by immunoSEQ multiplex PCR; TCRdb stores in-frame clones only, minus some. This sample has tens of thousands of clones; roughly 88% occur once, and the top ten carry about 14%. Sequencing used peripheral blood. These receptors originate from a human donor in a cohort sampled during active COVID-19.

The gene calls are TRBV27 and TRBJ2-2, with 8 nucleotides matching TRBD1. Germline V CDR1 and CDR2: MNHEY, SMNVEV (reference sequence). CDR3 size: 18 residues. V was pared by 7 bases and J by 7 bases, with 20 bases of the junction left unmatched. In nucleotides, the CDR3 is TGTGCCAGCACTCCGACTATGGGGGCAGGGGGCGGAAGCGGGGAGCTGTTTTTT. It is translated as CASTPTMGAGGGSGELFF.

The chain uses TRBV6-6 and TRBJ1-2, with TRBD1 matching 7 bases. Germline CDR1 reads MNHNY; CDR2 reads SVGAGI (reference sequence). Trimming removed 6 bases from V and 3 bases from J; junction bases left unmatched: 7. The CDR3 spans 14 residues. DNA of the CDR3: TGTGCCAGCAGAGAATCGGACAGGTACTATGGCTACACCTTC. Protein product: CASRESDRYYGYTF.

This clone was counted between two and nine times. CDR3 residues: CASSFQLDSPLHF. CDR3 nucleotide sequence: TGTGCCAGCAGTTTTCAACTGGATTCACCCCTCCACTTT. The V and J genes are TRBV27 and TRBJ1-6; the D is unclear. CDR3 length: 13 amino acids. Germline values: CDR1 MNHEY, CDR2 SMNVEV (reference sequence). V was pared by 3 bases and J by 8 bases, with 8 bases between.

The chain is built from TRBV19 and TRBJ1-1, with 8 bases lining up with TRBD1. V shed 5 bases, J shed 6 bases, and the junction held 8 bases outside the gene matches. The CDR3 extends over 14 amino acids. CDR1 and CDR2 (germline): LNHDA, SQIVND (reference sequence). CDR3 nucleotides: TGTGCCAGTAGTGGAGCAGGGGGCCGCGCTGAAGCTTTCTTT. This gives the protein CASSGAGGRAEAFF.

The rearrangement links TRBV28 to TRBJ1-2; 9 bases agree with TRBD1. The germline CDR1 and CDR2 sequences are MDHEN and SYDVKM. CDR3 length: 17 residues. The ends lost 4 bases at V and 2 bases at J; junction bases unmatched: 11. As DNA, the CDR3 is TGTGCCAGCAGTTCCTGGGACAGGGAGAACCCCAACTATGGCTACACCTTC. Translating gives CASSSWDRENPNYGYTF.

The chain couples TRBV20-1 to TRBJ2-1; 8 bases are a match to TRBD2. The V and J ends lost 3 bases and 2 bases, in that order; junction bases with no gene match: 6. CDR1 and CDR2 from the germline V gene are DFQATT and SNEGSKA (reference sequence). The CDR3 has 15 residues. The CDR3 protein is CSASRASGPYNEQFF. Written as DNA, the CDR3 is TGCAGTGCTAGTCGGGCTAGCGGGCCCTACAATGAGCAGTTCTTC.

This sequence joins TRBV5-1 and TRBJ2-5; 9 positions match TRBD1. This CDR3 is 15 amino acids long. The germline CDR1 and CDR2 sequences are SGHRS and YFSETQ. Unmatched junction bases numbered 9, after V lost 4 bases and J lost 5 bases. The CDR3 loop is CASSAGTGSRETQYF. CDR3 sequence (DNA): TGCGCCAGCAGCGCCGGGACAGGGAGTAGGGAGACCCAGTACTTC.

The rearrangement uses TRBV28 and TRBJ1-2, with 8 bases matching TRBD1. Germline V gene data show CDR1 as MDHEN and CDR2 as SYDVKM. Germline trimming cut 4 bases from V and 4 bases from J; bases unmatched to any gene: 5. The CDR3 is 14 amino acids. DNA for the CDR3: TGTGCCAGCAGTTCCAGGGGGCGATTCTATGGCTACACCTTC. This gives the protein CASSSRGRFYGYTF.

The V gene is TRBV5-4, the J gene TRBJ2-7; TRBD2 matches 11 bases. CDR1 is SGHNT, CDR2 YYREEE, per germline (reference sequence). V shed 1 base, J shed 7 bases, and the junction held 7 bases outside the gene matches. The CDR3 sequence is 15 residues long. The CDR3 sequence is CASSLRLAGSREQYF. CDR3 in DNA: TGTGCCAGCAGCTTGAGACTAGCGGGATCTAGGGAGCAGTACTTC.

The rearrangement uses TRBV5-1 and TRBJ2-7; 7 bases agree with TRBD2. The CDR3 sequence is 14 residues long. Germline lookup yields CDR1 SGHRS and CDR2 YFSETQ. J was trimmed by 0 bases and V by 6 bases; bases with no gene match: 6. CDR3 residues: CASTSTSASYEQYF. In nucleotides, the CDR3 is TGCGCCAGCACCTCCACTAGCGCCTCCTACGAGCAGTACTTC.